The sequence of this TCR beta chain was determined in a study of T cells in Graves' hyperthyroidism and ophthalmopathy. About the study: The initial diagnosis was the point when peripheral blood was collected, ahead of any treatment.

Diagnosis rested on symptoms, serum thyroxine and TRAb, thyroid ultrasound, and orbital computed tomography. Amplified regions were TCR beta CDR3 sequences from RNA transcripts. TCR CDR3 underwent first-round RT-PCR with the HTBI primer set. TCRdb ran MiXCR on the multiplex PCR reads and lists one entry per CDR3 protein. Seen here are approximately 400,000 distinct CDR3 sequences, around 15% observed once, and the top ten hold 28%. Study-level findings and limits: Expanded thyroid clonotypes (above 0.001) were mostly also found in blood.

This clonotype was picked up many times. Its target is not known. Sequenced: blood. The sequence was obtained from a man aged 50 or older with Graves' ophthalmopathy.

The CDR3 nucleotides read TGTGCCAGCAGTAGGCGGGACAGCCCGAGGTTAAACTCCTACGAGCAGTACTTC. It encodes CASSRRDSPRLNSYEQYF. V gene TRBV6-1 combines with J gene TRBJ2-7; D is perhaps TRBD1 (7 bases). V lost 5 bases to trimming and J lost 0 bases, with 23 bases between them. The CDR3 contains 18 residues. Germline-derived CDR1 and CDR2 are MNHNS and SASEGT.